The 23 T cell receptor beta chains below were found in one sample sequenced in a study of blood T cell repertoires in COVID-19. Profiled with immunoSEQ multiplex PCR; TCRdb holds only in-frame clones, not every one. The profile shows approximately 210,000 clones, 85% to 90% of them singletons. Sequencing was done on a sample of PBMCs or T cells enriched from blood (not recorded which). These receptors all stem from a woman aged 45-60 years with acute COVID-19.

V usage is TRBV9 and J usage is TRBJ2-7, with D perhaps TRBD2 (6 bases). Trimming cost V 4 bases and J 0 bases, with 14 bases left between them. CDR3 length equals 15 residues. Looked up from germline, CDR1 is SGDLS and CDR2 is YYNGEE. The chain's CDR3 is CASSLGTSSSYEQYF. CDR3 bases: TGTGCCAGCAGCTTGGGGACTTCGAGCTCCTACGAGCAGTACTTC. Drawing the rest from reference TRBV9 and TRBJ2-7, the complete variable domain is DSGVTQTPKHLITATGQRVTLRCSPRSGDLSVYWYQQSLDQGLQFLIQYYNGEERAKGNILERFSAQQFPDLHSELNLSSLELGDSALYFCASSLGTSSSYEQYFGPGTRLTVT.

The rearrangement links TRBV28 to TRBJ1-2; 7 nucleotides align to TRBD1. After removal of 5 bases from V and 4 bases from J, the junction contained 13 bases not matched to a gene. CDR3 length equals 16 residues. Germline values: CDR1 MDHEN, CDR2 SYDVKM. The CDR3 nucleotides read TGTGCCAGCAGTCTGAGATCAGGGGGTGTTACCTATGGCTACACCTTC. Translation gives CASSLRSGGVTYGYTF.

This chain uses TRBV7-3 with TRBJ2-2, with 7 bases lining up with TRBD2. V gave up 5 bases and J gave up 4 bases; unmatched junction bases: 10. The germline gives CDR1 SGHTA, CDR2 FQGTGA. This CDR3 spans 16 amino acids. In DNA form, the CDR3 reads TGTGCCAGCAGCGCCATTACCTGGGAGGGCACCGGGGAGCTGTTTTTT. Its translation is CASSAITWEGTGELFF.

The chain combines TRBV9 with TRBJ1-1; D ambiguous. V was pared by 0 bases and J by 1 base, with 7 bases between. Germline-derived CDR1 and CDR2 are SGDLS and YYNGEE. The CDR3 runs 14 residues. The DNA for the CDR3 is TGTGCCAGCAGCGTAGGTGTAGCGAACACTGAAGCTTTCTTT. Residues: CASSVGVANTEAFF.

This chain joins TRBV27 and TRBJ1-3, with D possibly being TRBD1 (6 bases). Germline V lookup: CDR1 MNHEY, CDR2 SMNVEV (reference sequence). Trimming shortened V by 2 bases and J by 0 bases, and 14 bases separated the two germline ends. This CDR3 comprises 17 residues. The DNA for the CDR3 is TGTGCCAGCAGTTTAAGGGGGAGGGCACTCTCTGGAAACACCATATATTTT. It specifies CASSLRGRALSGNTIYF.

The V call is TRBV18, the J call TRBJ1-6, with D possibly being TRBD1 (5 bases). This CDR3 region has 17 residues. CDR1 and CDR2 from the germline V gene are KGHSH and LQKENI. V lost 10 bases to trimming and J lost 4 bases, with 23 bases between them. The CDR3 here is CANLCDRPKGYNSPLHF. In nucleotides, the CDR3 is TGTGCCAACCTCTGTGACAGACCAAAAGGTTATAATTCACCCCTCCACTTT. The full variable domain, with the rest looked up from reference TRBV18 and TRBJ1-6, is NAGVMQNPRHLVRRRGQEARLRCSPMKGHSHVYWYRQLPEEGLKFMVYLQKENIIDESGMPKERFSAEFPKEGPSILRIQQVVRGDSAAYFCANLCDRPKGYNSPLHFGNGTRLTVT.

The genes are TRBV9 and TRBJ2-3; 8 bases are shared with TRBD2. The germline gives CDR1 SGDLS, CDR2 YYNGEE. V shed 0 bases and J 6 bases; nucleotides not matched to a gene: 9. The CDR3 is made up of 16 amino acids. The CDR3 coding sequence is TGTGCCAGCAGCGTAGGTGTAGCGGGGCTCAGGGATACGCAGTATTTT. This sequence encodes CASSVGVAGLRDTQYF. Drawing the rest from reference TRBV9 and TRBJ2-3, the complete variable domain is DSGVTQTPKHLITATGQRVTLRCSPRSGDLSVYWYQQSLDQGLQFLIQYYNGEERAKGNILERFSAQQFPDLHSELNLSSLELGDSALYFCASSVGVAGLRDTQYFGPGTRLTVL.

V usage is TRBV5-1 and J usage is TRBJ2-2, with 13 bases that match TRBD2. Trimming cost V 7 bases and J 2 bases; bases outside gene matches: 5. The CDR3 has 16 residues. Germline V gene lookup returns CDR1 SGHRS and CDR2 YFSETQ. This CDR3 is CASAGTSGINTGELFF. In DNA form, the CDR3 reads TGCGCCAGCGCGGGGACTAGCGGGATTAACACCGGGGAGCTGTTTTTT.

The genes are TRBV5-4 and TRBJ2-1; TRBD2 matches at 8 bases. Unmatched junction bases numbered 9, after V lost 7 bases and J lost 0 bases. CDR1 is SGHNT, CDR2 YYREEE, per germline (reference sequence). The length of the CDR3 is 16 residues. CDR3 in amino acids: CASAKTSVSSYNEQFF. The CDR3 coding sequence is TGTGCCAGCGCTAAGACTAGCGTTAGCTCCTACAATGAGCAGTTCTTC. The variable domain in full, with the rest retrieved from reference TRBV5-4 and TRBJ2-1, is ETGVTQSPTHLIKTRGQQVTLRCSSQSGHNTVSWYQQALGQGPQFIFQYYREEENGRGNFPPRFSGLQFPNYSSELNVNALELDDSALYLCASAKTSVSSYNEQFFGPGTRLTVL.

DNA of the CDR3: TGTGCCAGCAGCACCGAGGGCACAGATACGCAGTATTTT. Translated, it gives CASSTEGTDTQYF. J is TRBJ2-3 and V is TRBV7-3; no clear D. The ends were cut back, 5 bases at V and 1 base at J, with 7 bases in the middle. The CDR3 totals 13 residues. Looked up from germline, CDR1 is SGHTA and CDR2 is FQGTGA.

The CDR3 DNA is TGTGCCAGCAGTTTGACAGAGGTGTTTTTT. Its protein product is CASSLTEVFF. The chain uses TRBV12-3 or TRBV12-4 and TRBJ2-2; possible D gene TRBD1, 5 bases. This CDR3 is built from 10 residues. With 3 bases removed from V and 15 bases from J, the gap between germline ends came to 8 bases.

V usage is TRBV30 and J usage is TRBJ2-3; a weak D match, TRBD2 (5 bases). CDR3 size: 13 residues. Germline V gene data show CDR1 as GTSNPN and CDR2 as SVGIG (reference sequence). Trimming cost V 3 bases and J 3 bases, with 10 bases left between them. The CDR3 here is CAWRERGTDTQYF. As DNA, the CDR3 is TGTGCCTGGAGGGAGCGAGGGACAGATACGCAGTATTTT. Filled out from reference TRBV30 and TRBJ2-3, the complete variable domain reads SQTIHQWPATLVQPVGSPLSLECTVEGTSNPNLYWYRQAAGRGLQLLFYSVGIGQISSEVPQNLSASRPQDRQFILSSKKLLLSDSGFYLCAWRERGTDTQYFGPGTRLTVL.

The chain uses TRBV2 and TRBJ1-4; TRBD1 matches at 9 bases. Trimming at V came to 7 bases and at J to 14 bases, leaving 8 bases not matched to a gene. The CDR3 runs 12 residues. Germline assignment: CDR1 SNHLY and CDR2 FYNNEI. CDR3 in amino acids: CASIQDRGWLFF. The CDR3 region has the DNA TGTGCCAGCATCCAGGACAGGGGATGGCTGTTTTTT.

The chain combines TRBV4-2 with TRBJ1-5; D is undetermined. The V gene lost 2 bases and the J gene lost 6 bases, with 14 bases spanning the gap. The CDR3 spans 15 residues. Per the germline V gene, CDR1 is LGHNA and CDR2 is YNFKEQ. The CDR3 protein is CASSQQKHSGQPQHF. Here the CDR3 DNA reads TGTGCCAGCAGCCAACAGAAACACAGTGGTCAGCCCCAGCATTTT.

This clone was seen just once. CDR3 sequence: CASSPRTGGNEQFF. CDR3 nucleotides: TGTGCCAGCTCACCACGTACCGGAGGCAATGAGCAGTTCTTC. This rearrangement joins TRBV18 to TRBJ2-1; a weak D match, TRBD2 (5 bases). Germline CDR1 KGHSH, CDR2 LQKENI. Trimming took off 1 base at V and 6 bases at J, with 10 bases between the two ends. The CDR3 runs 14 residues.

J is TRBJ2-3 and V is TRBV29-1, with 10 bases that match TRBD2. The germline CDR1 and CDR2 sequences are SQVTM and ANQGSEA. This CDR3 has 14 amino acids. After removal of 4 bases from V and 2 bases from J, the junction contained 3 bases not matched to a gene. CDR3 sequence: CSVVAGGSTDTQYF. The CDR3 DNA follows: TGCAGCGTTGTAGCGGGAGGATCCACAGATACGCAGTATTTT.

J is TRBJ2-7 and V is TRBV27; 9 bases are shared with TRBD2. V was clipped by 5 bases and J by 3 bases; unmatched bases: 5. Germline lookup yields CDR1 MNHEY and CDR2 SMNVEV (reference sequence). The CDR3 consists of 14 residues. The CDR3: CASSPTSGLYEQYF. CDR3 nucleotides: TGTGCCAGCAGTCCGACTAGCGGACTCTACGAGCAGTACTTC.

V gene TRBV5-1 combines with J gene TRBJ2-2; tentatively, D is TRBD1 (6 bases). Germline CDR1 and CDR2: SGHRS and YFSETQ. The CDR3 extends over 15 amino acids. V was cut by 0 bases and J by 8 bases, with 14 bases left in between. CDR3 sequence (DNA): TGCGCCAGCAGCTTGGGGTCAGGGGTGACGGGGGAGCTGTTTTTT. Its protein is CASSLGSGVTGELFF. The full variable domain, completed using reference TRBV5-1 and TRBJ2-2, is KAGVTQTPRYLIKTRGQQVTLSCSPISGHRSVSWYQQTPGQGLQFLFEYFSETQRNKGNFPGRFSGRQFSNSRSEMNVSTLELGDSALYLCASSLGSGVTGELFFGEGSRLTVL.

In regard to this clone: The junction departs from germline at one end; a sequencing error may be responsible. The chain employs TRBV7-7 and TRBJ2-1; 13 bases agree with TRBD2. Germline lookup yields CDR1 SSHAT and CDR2 FNYEAQ (reference sequence). The CDR3 loop spans 20 amino acids. CDR3 amino acids: CASSPPTGWTSGSSYNEQFF. Written as DNA, the CDR3 is TGTGCTAGCAGCCCCCCGACGGGCTGGACTAGCGGGAGCTCCTACAATGAGCAGTTCTTC.

The chain combines TRBV7-9 with TRBJ2-5; 8 bases are shared with TRBD1. CDR1 is SEHNR, CDR2 FQNEAQ, per germline (reference sequence). The CDR3 sequence is 14 residues long. J was trimmed by 4 bases and V by 6 bases; bases with no gene match: 7. CDR3 nucleotides: TGTGCCAGCAGTCAGGGGGCAGGATTAGAGACCCAGTACTTC. This codes for CASSQGAGLETQYF.

The table lists this clone with a count of one. The chain has TRBV19 and TRBJ2-1; no definite D call. CDR3 size: 15 residues. The V gene's germline CDR1 is LNHDA and CDR2 SQIVND (reference sequence). Trimming removed 5 bases from V and 0 bases from J, with 11 bases in between. Written as DNA, the CDR3 is TGTGCCAGTAGTCTTGACGGAGTCTCCTACAATGAGCAGTTCTTC. It specifies CASSLDGVSYNEQFF. Supplemented by reference TRBV19 and TRBJ2-1, the full variable domain reads DGGITQSPKYLFRKEGQNVTLSCEQNLNHDAMYWYRQDPGQGLRLIYYSQIVNDFQKGDIAEGYSVSREKKESFPLTVTSAQKNPTAFYLCASSLDGVSYNEQFFGPGTRLTVL.

V gene TRBV4-1 combines with J gene TRBJ2-3, with D perhaps TRBD2 (5 bases). V was pared by 1 base and J by 2 bases, with 16 bases between. The CDR3 length is 17 residues. From germline, CDR1 is MGHRA and CDR2 YSYEKL. In DNA, the CDR3 is TGCGCCAGCAGCCAAGGTCGCGGGCTCCTACACACAGATACGCAGTATTTT. Translated, it gives CASSQGRGLLHTDTQYF.

This chain connects TRBV21-1 to TRBJ1-1; the table calls TRBD1, which could not be checked here. TRBV21-1 is listed as a pseudogene. This CDR3 has 18 amino acids. The CDR3 here is CASSKGAPTGGCRTEAFF. CDR3 nucleotide sequence: TGTGCCAGCAGCAAAGGGGCCCCCACAGGGGGTTGTAGGACTGAAGCTTTCTTT.